Below are 21 T cell receptor beta chains sequenced from a single sample in a study of cytomegalovirus exposure and HLA in healthy donors. It was with 60 Vbeta and 13 Jbeta primers that the PCR ran. Measured with immunoSEQ multiplex PCR; TCRdb has only the in-frame clones, and not every one. The table lists 200,000 to 250,000 clones, around 80% of them singletons. The specimen sequenced was PBMCs. These receptor sequences come from a man in his forties in good health and CMV-seronegative.

The rearrangement links TRBV5-1 to TRBJ2-1, with 8 bases lining up with TRBD2. The germline CDR1 and CDR2 sequences are SGHRS and YFSETQ. The CDR3 is made up of 14 amino acids. The V gene end was trimmed by 3 bases and the J gene end by 7 bases; junction bases not matched to a gene: 6. The CDR3 here is CASSWGTSGNEQFF. DNA for the CDR3: TGCGCCAGCAGCTGGGGGACTAGTGGGAATGAGCAGTTCTTC.

The V and J genes are TRBV5-1 and TRBJ2-3, with a tentative D call TRBD2 (6 bases). This CDR3 spans 15 amino acids. V was clipped by 4 bases and J by 5 bases, with 17 bases between them. Germline values: CDR1 SGHRS, CDR2 YFSETQ. The CDR3 DNA reads TGCGCCAGCAGCGAAGGAGGACTAATAGGAGATACGCAGTATTTT. It translates to CASSEGGLIGDTQYF.

This chain joins TRBV2 and TRBJ2-5, with 8 bases matching TRBD2. Germline CDR1 is SNHLY and CDR2 is FYNNEI. This CDR3 has 13 residues. V lost 6 bases, J lost 5 bases, and 5 bases stayed unmatched. This chain's CDR3 is CASSGLAYETQYF. CDR3 in DNA: TGTGCCAGCAGCGGACTAGCATATGAGACCCAGTACTTC.

This clone was found a few times. The rearrangement uses TRBV11-2 and TRBJ1-1, with TRBD1 identical over 7 bases. Germline CDR1 SGHAT, CDR2 FQNNGV. The CDR3 is 17 amino acids. The trim removed 5 bases at V and 0 bases at J, leaving 12 bases unmatched. The CDR3 region is CASSPPSGRGVNTEAFF. The CDR3 nucleotides read TGTGCCAGCAGCCCACCTTCGGGCAGGGGGGTGAACACTGAAGCTTTCTTT.

The V gene is TRBV18, the J gene TRBJ2-7; 8 bases are a match to TRBD1. V lost 3 bases and J lost 3; bases outside the gene matches: 7. The CDR3 loop spans 15 amino acids. Germline CDR1 KGHSH, CDR2 LQKENI. CDR3 protein: CASSPIQGASYEQYF. The CDR3 nucleotides are TGTGCCAGCTCACCCATCCAGGGGGCGAGCTACGAGCAGTACTTC.

In this sample, this clone turned up once. The chain uses TRBV10-1 and TRBJ2-1, with 12 bases that match TRBD2. Germline-derived CDR1 and CDR2 are WNHNN and SYGVQD (reference sequence). V was clipped by 6 bases and J by 4 bases; unmatched bases: 7. CDR3 length: 16 residues. The CDR3 loop reads CASRKPTSGSYNEQFF. The DNA of the CDR3 is TGCGCCAGCAGGAAACCGACTAGCGGGAGTTACAATGAGCAGTTCTTC.

The chain carries TRBV7-9 and TRBJ1-1; D is uncertain. This CDR3 has 14 residues. CDR1 SEHNR and CDR2 FQNEAQ come from the germline V gene (reference sequence). With 6 bases removed from V and 0 bases from J, the gap between germline ends came to 11 bases. This CDR3 reads CASRRGSVNTEAFF. CDR3 sequence (DNA): TGTGCCAGCAGACGGGGATCAGTGAACACTGAAGCTTTCTTT.

The chain has TRBV28 and TRBJ1-2, with 8 bases matching TRBD1. This CDR3 spans 15 amino acids. V was pared by 6 bases and J by 3 bases, with 9 bases of the junction left unmatched. From germline, CDR1 is MDHEN and CDR2 SYDVKM. CDR3 bases: TGTGCCAGCAGATTCCAGGGGGCGACCCACTATGGCTACACCTTC. It is translated as CASRFQGATHYGYTF.

The genes are TRBV7-9 and TRBJ1-2; 7 bases agree with TRBD1. The CDR3 extends over 14 amino acids. Germline CDR1 SEHNR, CDR2 FQNEAQ (reference sequence). V trimming: 1 base; J trimming: 4 bases; junction bases outside the gene matches: 3. The CDR3 DNA is TGTGCCAGCAGCTTAGAAGGGACAGCCTATGGCTACACCTTC. As protein: CASSLEGTAYGYTF.

V usage is TRBV29-1 and J usage is TRBJ2-5; 11 positions match TRBD2. The CDR3 is 16 amino acids. CDR1 is SQVTM, CDR2 ANQGSEA, per germline. The V segment lost 6 bases and the J segment 1 base; nucleotides outside the gene matches: 10. CDR3 region: CSVAGTSGSLQETQYF. Here the CDR3 DNA reads TGCAGCGTAGCCGGGACTAGCGGCTCACTCCAAGAGACCCAGTACTTC.

This clone was seen only once. This chain connects TRBV12-5 to TRBJ1-3; 8 bases are shared with TRBD1. The length of the CDR3 is 15 residues. CDR1 is LGHNT, CDR2 FRNRAP, per germline. After removal of 1 base from V and 5 bases from J, the junction contained 4 bases not matched to a gene. The CDR3 is CASGLDRGSRNTIYF. CDR3 bases: TGTGCTAGTGGTTTGGACAGGGGGAGTCGAAACACCATATATTTT.

The rearrangement joins TRBV9 to TRBJ1-1; D perhaps matches TRBD1 (6 bases). V shed 4 bases and J shed 4 bases, with 8 bases lying between them. The CDR3 has 12 amino acids. Germline loops: CDR1 SGDLS, CDR2 YYNGEE. CDR3 protein: CASSMTGTEAFF. Written as DNA, the CDR3 is TGTGCCAGCAGCATGACAGGCACTGAAGCTTTCTTT.

The rearrangement joins TRBV7-3 to TRBJ1-2; a weak D match, TRBD1 (5 bases). This CDR3 is 16 amino acids long. V lost 2 bases and J 4 bases, leaving 17 bases between the germline ends. Germline V gives CDR1 SGHTA, CDR2 FQGTGA. The CDR3: CASSLQGPPIFYGYTF. The CDR3 DNA sequence: TGTGCCAGCAGCTTACAGGGCCCTCCCATCTTCTATGGCTACACCTTC.

In nucleotides, the CDR3 is TGTGCCAGCTCATTGGGCCTCTGGGTAGGGGCTCAGCCCCAGCATTTT. Protein: CASSLGLWVGAQPQHF. The chain couples TRBV18 to TRBJ1-5; possible D gene TRBD1, 5 bases. The germline V gene has CDR1 KGHSH and CDR2 LQKENI. The length of the CDR3 is 16 residues. The germline V and J ends were trimmed by 5 bases and 6 bases, with 20 bases remaining between them.

The chain links TRBV5-6 to TRBJ2-5; 7 positions match TRBD2. Looked up from germline, CDR1 is SGHDT and CDR2 is YYEEEE. There are 14 residues in the CDR3. J gave up 2 bases and V 4 bases, and 5 bases lay outside the gene matches. The CDR3 sequence is CASSQGLVQETQYF. CDR3 nucleotide sequence: TGTGCCAGCAGCCAAGGACTAGTTCAAGAGACCCAGTACTTC.

This clone showed up just once. This chain joins TRBV5-4 and TRBJ1-2; 8 nucleotides match TRBD1. Unmatched junction bases numbered 8, after V lost 4 bases and J lost 6 bases. The germline gives CDR1 SGHNT, CDR2 YYREEE (reference sequence). The CDR3 is 14 amino acids. The CDR3 nucleotides read TGTGCCAGCAGCCTTGGGACAGGAGGCGATGGCTACACCTTC. Translation: CASSLGTGGDGYTF.

This rearrangement joins TRBV10-1 to TRBJ2-7, with 9 bases identical to TRBD1. CDR1 and CDR2 (germline): WNHNN, SYGVQD (reference sequence). CDR3 length: 15 amino acids. Unmatched junction bases numbered 6, after V lost 3 bases and J lost 3 bases. CDR3 DNA sequence: TGCGCCAGCAGTGATCAGGGACAGGGCATCTACGAGCAGTACTTC. This encodes CASSDQGQGIYEQYF.

This chain uses TRBV28 with TRBJ1-1; possible D gene TRBD1, 6 bases. The V and J ends lost 7 bases and 6 bases respectively, with 12 bases between them. This CDR3 has 12 amino acids. The germline CDR1 and CDR2 sequences are MDHEN and SYDVKM. CDR3 in amino acids: CASKVRQAEAFF. The CDR3 region has the DNA TGTGCCAGCAAAGTGAGACAGGCTGAAGCTTTCTTT. The whole variable domain, filled in from reference TRBV28 and TRBJ1-1, reads DVKVTQSSRYLVKRTGEKVFLECVQDMDHENMFWYRQDPGLGLRLIYFSYDVKMKEKGDIPEGYSVSREKKERFSLILESASTNQTSMYLCASKVRQAEAFFGQGTRLTVV.

This clone has a handful of counts. The chain employs TRBV5-1 and TRBJ1-4, with TRBD1 matching 7 bases. The CDR3 is 15 residues long. Trimming removed 4 bases from V and 4 bases from J; junction bases left unmatched: 7. Germline CDR1 is SGHRS and CDR2 is YFSETQ. Written as DNA, the CDR3 is TGCGCCAGCAGCCCCCGGACAGGTCTTAATGAAAAACTGTTTTTT. As protein: CASSPRTGLNEKLFF.

The rearrangement joins TRBV19 to TRBJ2-1, with 14 bases identical to TRBD2. Germline-derived CDR1 and CDR2 are LNHDA and SQIVND (reference sequence). The CDR3 is made up of 17 amino acids. The V gene end was trimmed by 5 bases and the J gene end by 1 base; junction bases not matched to a gene: 4. This CDR3 is CASSPTSGRVSYNEQFF. The DNA for the CDR3 is TGTGCCAGTAGTCCGACTAGCGGGAGGGTATCCTACAATGAGCAGTTCTTC. Complete variable domain (other parts from reference TRBV19 and TRBJ2-1): DGGITQSPKYLFRKEGQNVTLSCEQNLNHDAMYWYRQDPGQGLRLIYYSQIVNDFQKGDIAEGYSVSREKKESFPLTVTSAQKNPTAFYLCASSPTSGRVSYNEQFFGPGTRLTVL.

The rearrangement links TRBV4-2 to TRBJ1-1; no clear D. There are 16 residues in the CDR3. Germline CDR1 reads LGHNA; CDR2 reads YNFKEQ. V was shortened by 0 bases and J by 3 bases, with 14 bases between the two germline ends. Here the CDR3 reads CASSQELREQYTEAFF. Written as DNA, the CDR3 is TGTGCCAGCAGCCAAGAACTCCGGGAGCAATACACTGAAGCTTTCTTT.